These 13 T cell receptor beta chains originate from one sample sequenced in a study of blood T cell repertoires in COVID-19. Sequencing was performed with immunoSEQ multiplex PCR; in TCRdb, only in-frame clones are kept and a portion is missing. The table shows some 300,000 clones, with around 89% occurring only once. The material sequenced was peripheral blood. Source of these receptors: a woman between 35 and 50 years old with COVID-19, enrolled during active disease.

V usage is TRBV6-2 or TRBV6-3 and J usage is TRBJ1-2; D is unresolved. CDR1 and CDR2 (germline): MNHEY, SVGEGT. The CDR3 has 16 residues. V was trimmed by 2 bases and J by 10 bases, leaving 23 bases between them. The CDR3 DNA follows: TGTGCCAGCAGTTACATCTATCCGCGAGGCCAGGAGGACTACACCTTC. Residues: CASSYIYPRGQEDYTF.

Written as DNA, the CDR3 is TGTGCCAGCAGCTTAGCCCCTACTAATGAGCAGTTCTTC. Translated: CASSLAPTNEQFF. The chain combines TRBV11-3 with TRBJ2-1, with D unresolved. Per the germline V gene, CDR1 is SGHNT and CDR2 is YENEEA. This CDR3 is 13 amino acids long. Trimming left V 1 base short and J 7 bases short, with 8 bases between.

The V gene is TRBV19, the J gene TRBJ1-5, with a weak D call TRBD1 (6 bases). The V end was cut by 4 bases, the J end by 1 base, with 11 bases between. The CDR3 is 15 residues long. In germline, CDR1 is LNHDA, CDR2 SQIVND (reference sequence). For the CDR3, the DNA is TGTGCCAGTAGTACCCGTACAGGGAGCAATCAGCCCCAGCATTTT. It is translated as CASSTRTGSNQPQHF.

The chain carries TRBV5-4 and TRBJ1-1; D is perhaps TRBD1 (5 bases). The CDR3 extends over 17 amino acids. Germline V gives CDR1 SGHNT, CDR2 YYREEE (reference sequence). Trimming took 1 base from V and 1 from J, leaving 17 bases between them. The CDR3 DNA is TGTGCCAGCAGCTTGCGTACTCGTCGTACAGGGAACACTGAAGCTTTCTTT. Encoded protein: CASSLRTRRTGNTEAFF. The full variable domain, completed using reference TRBV5-4 and TRBJ1-1, is ETGVTQSPTHLIKTRGQQVTLRCSSQSGHNTVSWYQQALGQGPQFIFQYYREEENGRGNFPPRFSGLQFPNYSSELNVNALELDDSALYLCASSLRTRRTGNTEAFFGQGTRLTVV.

The chain employs TRBV18 and TRBJ1-2, with a possible D match to TRBD1 (6 bases). V was shortened by 3 bases and J by 5 bases, with 13 bases between the two germline ends. From germline, CDR1 is KGHSH and CDR2 LQKENI. CDR3 length: 14 residues. This chain's CDR3 is CASSPNREGYGYTF. CDR3 coding DNA: TGTGCCAGCTCACCCAACAGGGAAGGGTATGGCTACACCTTC.

The chain couples TRBV4-3 to TRBJ2-7; 7 nucleotides agree with TRBD1. From germline, CDR1 is LGHNA and CDR2 YSLEER. CDR3 length: 14 residues. V lost 3 bases, J lost 3 bases, and 5 bases stayed unmatched. As DNA, the CDR3 is TGCGCCAGCAGCCACCGACAGGGTAACTACGAGCAGTACTTC. Protein sequence: CASSHRQGNYEQYF.

This clone was counted between two and nine times. V usage is TRBV29-1 and J usage is TRBJ1-1; D uncertain. The CDR3 is 13 residues long. Deletions cut 5 bases from V and 1 base from J, with 11 bases between. Germline CDR1 and CDR2: SQVTM and ANQGSEA. The CDR3 is CSVWERQNTEAFF. As DNA, the CDR3 is TGCAGCGTTTGGGAGAGACAGAACACTGAAGCTTTCTTT. Together with reference TRBV29-1 and TRBJ1-1, the CDR3 gives the full variable domain: SAVISQKPSRDICQRGTSLTIQCQVDSQVTMMFWYRQQPGQSLTLIATANQGSEATYESGFVIDKFPISRPNLTFSTLTVSNMSPEDSSIYLCSVWERQNTEAFFGQGTRLTVV.

This chain joins TRBV6-6 and TRBJ1-4; D is undetermined. Germline values: CDR1 MNHNY, CDR2 SVGAGI (reference sequence). Between the trimmed V and J ends, which lost 8 bases and 7 bases, there was a span of 14 bases. The CDR3 has 13 residues. CDR3 sequence: CASLPGGSEKLFF. The CDR3 DNA is TGTGCCAGCCTGCCGGGAGGGAGTGAAAAACTGTTTTTT.

CDR3 loop: CASSLFRRGYGYTF. The CDR3 region has the DNA TGTGCCAGCAGTTTGTTCCGCAGGGGATATGGCTACACCTTC. The V call is TRBV28, the J call TRBJ1-2, with D possibly being TRBD1 (6 bases). With 3 bases removed from V and 5 bases from J, the gap between germline ends came to 13 bases. CDR3 size: 14 residues. The germline V gene has CDR1 MDHEN and CDR2 SYDVKM.

This rearrangement joins TRBV6-2 or TRBV6-3 to TRBJ2-7, with 7 bases lining up with TRBD1. V dropped 5 bases and J dropped 6; count of bases not matched to a gene: 13. Germline CDR1 is MNHEY and CDR2 is SVGEGT. The CDR3 loop spans 15 amino acids. The CDR3, as DNA: TGTGCCAGCAGTATACTGACAGGGATCGTAGGCGAGCAGTACTTC. Amino acid sequence: CASSILTGIVGEQYF.

This chain connects TRBV4-1 to TRBJ1-1; TRBD1 matches at 8 bases. This CDR3 is 17 amino acids long. With V trimmed by 4 bases and J by 1 base, 11 bases remained unmatched. Per germline, CDR1 MGHRA and CDR2 YSYEKL. The CDR3 DNA follows: TGCGCCAGCAGCCCCCGCCTTTCCGGGACAGGGAACACTGAAGCTTTCTTT. Residues: CASSPRLSGTGNTEAFF.

The rearrangement joins TRBV4-1 to TRBJ1-2; D might be TRBD1 (6 bases). Germline V CDR1 and CDR2: MGHRA, YSYEKL. This CDR3 is built from 14 residues. V lost 5 bases and J 2 bases, leaving 12 bases between the germline ends. CDR3 DNA sequence: TGCGCCAGCAGCGAAGGGGGAGCCAACTATGGCTACACCTTC. Its protein product is CASSEGGANYGYTF.

This chain connects TRBV28 to TRBJ2-7; D remains unclear. Germline V CDR1 and CDR2: MDHEN, SYDVKM. The CDR3 contains 14 residues. Trimming took off 2 bases at V and 5 bases at J, with 13 bases between the two ends. CDR3: CASSLGSRPHEQYF. The CDR3, as DNA: TGTGCCAGCAGTTTAGGGTCTAGGCCCCACGAGCAGTACTTC.